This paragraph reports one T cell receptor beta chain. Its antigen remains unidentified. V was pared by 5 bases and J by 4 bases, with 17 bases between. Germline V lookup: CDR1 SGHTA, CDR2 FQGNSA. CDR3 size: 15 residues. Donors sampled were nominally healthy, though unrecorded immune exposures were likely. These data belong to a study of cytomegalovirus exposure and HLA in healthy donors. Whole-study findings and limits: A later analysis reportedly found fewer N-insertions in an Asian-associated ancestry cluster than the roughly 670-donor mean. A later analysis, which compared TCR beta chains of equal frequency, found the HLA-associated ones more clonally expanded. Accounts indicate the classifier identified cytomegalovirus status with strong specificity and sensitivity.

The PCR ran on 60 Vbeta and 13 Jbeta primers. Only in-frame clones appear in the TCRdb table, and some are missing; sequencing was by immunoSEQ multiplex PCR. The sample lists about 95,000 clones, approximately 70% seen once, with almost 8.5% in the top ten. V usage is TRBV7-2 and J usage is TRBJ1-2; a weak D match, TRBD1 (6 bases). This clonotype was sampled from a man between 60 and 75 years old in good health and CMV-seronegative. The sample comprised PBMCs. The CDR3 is CASSPQPGGAYGYTF. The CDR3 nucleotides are TGTGCCAGCAGCCCCCAACCTGGGGGGGCCTATGGCTACACCTTC.